These 24 T cell receptor beta chains originate from one sample sequenced in a study of CD8+ T cells in alopecia areata. Punch biopsies of lesional scalp, plus peripheral blood, were taken from alopecia areata patients. Extraction of RNA preceded its reverse transcription into cDNA, which served as the sequencing template. TCRdb's copy holds only in-frame clones and misses some; the assay was immunoSEQ multiplex PCR. The table has about 11,000 clones, 61% seen once. Sequenced: skin. These receptors all come from a human donor with alopecia areata.

The chain carries TRBV2 and TRBJ1-2; D is unresolved. Per the germline V gene, CDR1 is SNHLY and CDR2 is FYNNEI. V was trimmed by 4 bases and J by 4 bases, leaving 10 bases between them. This CDR3 region has 13 residues. DNA of the CDR3: TGTGCCAGCAGTGGCCAGGATATCTATGGCTACACCTTC. Its protein product is CASSGQDIYGYTF.

This clone turned up a few times. The chain combines TRBV27 with TRBJ2-1, with 7 bases aligning to TRBD2. CDR1 and CDR2 from the germline V gene are MNHEY and SMNVEV (reference sequence). The length of the CDR3 is 14 residues. The junction had 10 bases not matched to a gene; V was cut back by 9 bases and J by 5 bases. CDR3 in DNA: TGTGCCAGTAGGGGACTAAAGGGACACAATGAGCAGTTCTTC. It yields the protein CASRGLKGHNEQFF.

The chain is built from TRBV5-1 and TRBJ2-5, with TRBD1 matching over 9 bases. Germline lookup yields CDR1 SGHRS and CDR2 YFSETQ. This CDR3 comprises 14 residues. The trim removed 4 bases at V and 4 bases at J, leaving 5 bases unmatched. The CDR3 loop is CASSQGQGPETQYF. In DNA, the CDR3 is TGCGCCAGCAGCCAAGGACAGGGGCCAGAGACCCAGTACTTC.

The V call is TRBV23-1, the J call TRBJ2-6; D ambiguous. TRBV23-1 is reported as an ORF; its role is uncertain. Trimming pared 8 bases from V and 4 bases from J, leaving 6 bases between. CDR3 length: 12 residues. The CDR3 DNA reads TGCGCCAGCGGCTCCGGGGCCAACGTCCTGACTTTC. This encodes CASGSGANVLTF.

The CDR3 region has the DNA TGTGCCAGCAGTTCACCCGGACTCAAACTAGGCTACACCTTC. This sequence encodes CASSSPGLKLGYTF. The V and J genes are TRBV27 and TRBJ1-2; D is unclear. The germline V gene has CDR1 MNHEY and CDR2 SMNVEV (reference sequence). The CDR3 is made up of 14 amino acids. V was clipped by 4 bases and J by 8 bases, with 17 bases between them.

The gene calls are TRBV18 and TRBJ2-5; tentatively, D is TRBD1 (6 bases). V was pared by 8 bases and J by 0 bases, with 13 bases between. The length of the CDR3 is 14 residues. CDR1 is KGHSH, CDR2 LQKENI, per germline. The CDR3 sequence is CASTPQGYQETQYF. DNA of the CDR3: TGTGCCAGCACCCCCCAGGGGTACCAAGAGACCCAGTACTTC.

The V and J genes are TRBV29-1 and TRBJ2-7, with TRBD1 matching 8 bases. The CDR3 runs 15 residues. The V gene's germline CDR1 is SQVTM and CDR2 ANQGSEA. With 6 bases clipped from V and 1 base from J, the junction kept 11 bases outside the gene matches. CDR3 amino acids: CSVGTGGKGSYEQYF. The CDR3 DNA follows: TGCAGCGTCGGAACAGGGGGAAAGGGGTCCTACGAGCAGTACTTC.

The chain links TRBV19 to TRBJ1-5; no clear D. Germline CDR1 is LNHDA and CDR2 is SQIVND (reference sequence). This CDR3 is built from 14 residues. The ends were cut back, 6 bases at V and 3 bases at J, with 12 bases in the middle. CDR3 nucleotide sequence: TGTGCCAGTAGGTTTCCAGCGAACAATCAGCCCCAGCATTTT. Protein: CASRFPANNQPQHF.

The V call is TRBV5-1, the J call TRBJ2-3; 7 bases line up with TRBD2. This CDR3 spans 15 amino acids. The V gene's germline CDR1 is SGHRS and CDR2 YFSETQ. V was clipped by 2 bases and J by 1 base; unmatched bases: 4. CDR3 loop: CASSFISGGTDTQYF. For the CDR3, the DNA is TGCGCCAGCAGCTTTATAAGCGGGGGCACAGATACGCAGTATTTT.

V and J are TRBV7-9 and TRBJ1-2; tentative D call: TRBD1 (5 bases). Trimming shortened V by 8 bases and J by 3 bases, and 10 bases separated the two germline ends. The CDR3 extends over 12 amino acids. Looked up from germline, CDR1 is SEHNR and CDR2 is FQNEAQ (reference sequence). DNA of the CDR3: TGTGCCAGCCGGCGCAGGGACTATGGCTACACCTTC. Protein: CASRRRDYGYTF. Full variable domain (remainder filled in from reference TRBV7-9 and TRBJ1-2): DTGVSQNPRHKITKRGQNVTFRCDPISEHNRLYWYRQTLGQGPEFLTYFQNEAQLEKSRLLSDRFSAERPKGSFSTLEIQRTEQGDSAMYLCASRRRDYGYTFGSGTRLTVV.

This chain links TRBV7-9 with TRBJ2-7; no definite D call. The germline V and J ends were trimmed by 3 bases and 5 bases, with 11 bases remaining between them. The germline gives CDR1 SEHNR, CDR2 FQNEAQ (reference sequence). CDR3 length: 13 residues. DNA of the CDR3: TGTGCCAGCAGCTTGAATCCCACCCACGAGCAGTACTTC. It codes for CASSLNPTHEQYF.

The chain combines TRBV27 with TRBJ2-7; 7 bases align to TRBD1. The V gene's germline CDR1 is MNHEY and CDR2 SMNVEV (reference sequence). V shed 6 bases and J 0 bases; nucleotides not matched to a gene: 2. The CDR3 totals 13 residues. The CDR3 coding sequence is TGTGCCAGCAGGGGGACAGTCTCCTACGAGCAGTACTTC. Protein product: CASRGTVSYEQYF.

Only a few counts were recorded for this clone. The chain couples TRBV29-1 to TRBJ1-1, with D possibly matching TRBD1 (6 bases). Between the trimmed V and J ends, which lost 6 bases and 4 bases, there was a span of 15 bases. This CDR3 region has 13 residues. CDR1 is SQVTM and CDR2 is ANQGSEA in the germline V gene. The CDR3 spells CSVKRGMITEAFF. In nucleotides, the CDR3 is TGCAGCGTAAAAAGGGGGATGATCACTGAAGCTTTCTTT.

The gene calls are TRBV21-1 and TRBJ1-6. TRBV21-1 is flagged as a pseudogene. The CDR3 is 17 amino acids. The chain's CDR3 is CASSRAVATHNNSPLHF. As DNA, the CDR3 is TGTGCCAGCAGCCGGGCAGTAGCTACACATAATAATTCACCCCTCCACTTT.

The rearrangement joins TRBV27 to TRBJ2-7; 11 nucleotides line up with TRBD1. Trimming at V came to 6 bases and at J to 3 bases, leaving 10 bases not matched to a gene. Per germline, CDR1 MNHEY and CDR2 SMNVEV (reference sequence). This CDR3 has 16 residues. The CDR3 sequence: CASSRKGQGGVYEQYF. The CDR3 bases are TGTGCCAGCAGCCGGAAGGGACAGGGGGGTGTCTACGAGCAGTACTTC.

V gene TRBV15 combines with J gene TRBJ2-1; D is undetermined. This CDR3 has 17 amino acids. Germline values: CDR1 LNHNV, CDR2 YYDKDF (reference sequence). Between the trimmed V and J ends, which lost 0 bases and 2 bases, there was a span of 14 bases. CDR3 sequence (DNA): TGTGCCACCAGCAGAGATGATGGAACAGCCACCTACAATGAGCAGTTCTTC. It yields the protein CATSRDDGTATYNEQFF.

This clone came up a few times. CDR3 residues: CASSNDREGSYEQYF. The CDR3 DNA sequence: TGTGCCAGTAGTAACGACAGGGAGGGCTCCTACGAGCAGTACTTC. The chain has TRBV19 and TRBJ2-7; D assignment may be TRBD1 or TRBD2 (7 bases each). The CDR3 consists of 15 residues. Germline CDR1 reads LNHDA; CDR2 reads SQIVND (reference sequence). Trimming pared 4 bases from V and 0 bases from J, leaving 13 bases between.

Note on this clone: A clone one base away is much larger, so this may be a read error. The identical CDR3 is also encoded by other nucleotide sequences in the sample. V usage is TRBV7-9 and J usage is TRBJ1-1; D uncertain. In germline, CDR1 is SEHNR, CDR2 FQNEAQ (reference sequence). This CDR3 is built from 13 residues. V lost 1 base to trimming and J lost 5 bases, with 8 bases between them. The CDR3 is CASSLGAGTEAFF. The CDR3 DNA sequence: TGTGCCAGCAGCTTAGGGGCGGGGACTGAAGCTTTCTTT. The complete variable domain, with remaining parts taken from reference TRBV7-9 and TRBJ1-1, reads DTGVSQNPRHKITKRGQNVTFRCDPISEHNRLYWYRQTLGQGPEFLTYFQNEAQLEKSRLLSDRFSAERPKGSFSTLEIQRTEQGDSAMYLCASSLGAGTEAFFGQGTRLTVV.

This clone was seen a single time. Here the CDR3 reads CASSISSGRMNTEAFF. CDR3 sequence (DNA): TGTGCCAGTAGTATAAGTTCGGGGCGCATGAACACTGAAGCTTTCTTT. V gene TRBV19 combines with J gene TRBJ1-1; D possibly corresponds to TRBD1 (5 bases). Trimming cost V 2 bases and J 0 bases, with 13 bases left between them. This CDR3 is 16 amino acids long. The germline V gene encodes CDR1 LNHDA and CDR2 SQIVND (reference sequence). The complete variable domain, with remaining parts taken from reference TRBV19 and TRBJ1-1, reads DGGITQSPKYLFRKEGQNVTLSCEQNLNHDAMYWYRQDPGQGLRLIYYSQIVNDFQKGDIAEGYSVSREKKESFPLTVTSAQKNPTAFYLCASSISSGRMNTEAFFGQGTRLTVV.

The chain employs TRBV27 and TRBJ1-5; a weak D match, TRBD1 (5 bases). V dropped 6 bases and J dropped 3 bases, with 15 bases sitting between them. The CDR3 sequence is 15 residues long. Germline CDR1 and CDR2: MNHEY and SMNVEV (reference sequence). The CDR3 spells CASSRSRQHNQPQHF. The CDR3 DNA is TGTGCCAGCAGCAGGAGTCGACAGCACAATCAGCCCCAGCATTTT.

This clone is classed as medium-sized. The V gene is TRBV7-9, the J gene TRBJ1-4, with D possibly TRBD1 on 5 matching bases. Trimming pared 6 bases from V and 4 bases from J, leaving 12 bases between. Germline V lookup: CDR1 SEHNR, CDR2 FQNEAQ (reference sequence). The CDR3 totals 14 residues. CDR3 amino acids: CASRLRDGNEKLFF. In nucleotides, the CDR3 is TGTGCCAGCAGGCTCCGGGACGGTAATGAAAAACTGTTTTTT. Drawing the rest from reference TRBV7-9 and TRBJ1-4, the complete variable domain is DTGVSQNPRHKITKRGQNVTFRCDPISEHNRLYWYRQTLGQGPEFLTYFQNEAQLEKSRLLSDRFSAERPKGSFSTLEIQRTEQGDSAMYLCASRLRDGNEKLFFGSGTQLSVL.

This clone was recorded a few times. The rearrangement links TRBV7-9 to TRBJ1-1; D possibly corresponds to TRBD1 (5 bases). This CDR3 has 16 amino acids. Trimming removed 2 bases at V and 6 bases at J, with 19 bases between. Per the germline V gene, CDR1 is SEHNR and CDR2 is FQNEAQ (reference sequence). The CDR3 coding sequence is TGTGCCAGCAGCTTATGGAGAGGGGACCCTGGGTCTGAAGCTTTCTTT. Amino acids: CASSLWRGDPGSEAFF.

The DNA for the CDR3 is TGTGCCAGCACCTTGTCTGCAGTCTATGGCTACACCTTC. Its translation is CASTLSAVYGYTF. This chain links TRBV2 with TRBJ1-2, with no clear D. Looked up from germline, CDR1 is SNHLY and CDR2 is FYNNEI. The germline V and J ends were trimmed by 7 bases and 4 bases, with 13 bases remaining between them. The CDR3 is made up of 13 amino acids.

This clone has more than one count but fewer than ten. The CDR3 DNA is TGCAGCGTTGACCCCCAGGGGAACACCGGGGAGCTGTTTTTT. Translation gives CSVDPQGNTGELFF. The chain carries TRBV29-1 and TRBJ2-2, with D perhaps matching TRBD1 (5 bases). V was clipped by 3 bases and J by 1 base, with 9 bases between them. The CDR3 spans 14 residues. Germline V lookup: CDR1 SQVTM, CDR2 ANQGSEA.